These 3 T cell receptor beta chains originate from one sample sequenced in a study of cytomegalovirus exposure and HLA in healthy donors. PCR involved 60 Vbeta and 13 Jbeta primers. Profiled with immunoSEQ multiplex PCR; TCRdb holds only in-frame clones, not every one. This sample has 150,000 to 200,000 clones, with around nine tenths found just once. Material for sequencing was PBMCs. These receptors were taken from a young woman in good health and CMV-seronegative.

This clone has a single count. The J gene is TRBJ1-1, the V gene TRBV5-5, with D maybe TRBD1 (6 bases). The CDR3 covers 16 residues. V was shortened by 2 bases and J by 10 bases, with 24 bases between the two germline ends. CDR1 is SGHKS, CDR2 YYEKEE, per germline (reference sequence). For the CDR3, the DNA is TGTGCCAGCAGCTTCTCAGGGGTAAATAGGGGCGAGGTAGCTTTCTTT. It is translated as CASSFSGVNRGEVAFF.

V usage is TRBV5-5 and J usage is TRBJ2-7, with D perhaps matching TRBD1 (6 bases). The V gene lost 3 bases and the J gene lost 0 bases, with 10 bases spanning the gap. Looked up from germline, CDR1 is SGHKS and CDR2 is YYEKEE (reference sequence). The CDR3 sequence is 14 residues long. CDR3 region: CASSYDRSSYEQYF. DNA for the CDR3: TGTGCCAGCAGCTACGACAGGAGCTCCTACGAGCAGTACTTC.

The J gene is TRBJ1-4, the V gene TRBV7-9, with a weak D call TRBD1 (6 bases). Trimming shortened V by 3 bases and J by 3 bases, and 11 bases separated the two germline ends. Germline CDR1 reads SEHNR; CDR2 reads FQNEAQ (reference sequence). CDR3 size: 15 residues. This chain's CDR3 is CASSFTGLANEKLFF. The DNA for the CDR3 is TGTGCCAGCAGCTTCACAGGGCTAGCTAATGAAAAACTGTTTTTT.